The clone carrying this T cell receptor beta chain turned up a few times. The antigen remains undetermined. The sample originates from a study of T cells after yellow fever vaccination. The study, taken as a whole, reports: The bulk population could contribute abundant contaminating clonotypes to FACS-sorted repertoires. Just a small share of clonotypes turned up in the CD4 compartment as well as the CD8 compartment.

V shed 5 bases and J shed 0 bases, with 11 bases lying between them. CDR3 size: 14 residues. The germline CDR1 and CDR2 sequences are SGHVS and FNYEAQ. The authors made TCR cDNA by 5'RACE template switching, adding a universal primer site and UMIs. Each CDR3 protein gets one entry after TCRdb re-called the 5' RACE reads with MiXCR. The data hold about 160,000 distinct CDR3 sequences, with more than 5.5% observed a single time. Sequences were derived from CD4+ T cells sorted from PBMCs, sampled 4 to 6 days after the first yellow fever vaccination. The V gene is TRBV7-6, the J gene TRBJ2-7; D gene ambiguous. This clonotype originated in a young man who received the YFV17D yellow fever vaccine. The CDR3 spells CASSRRTNSYEQYF. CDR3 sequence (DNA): TGTGCCAGCAGCCGACGGACCAACTCCTACGAGCAGTACTTC.